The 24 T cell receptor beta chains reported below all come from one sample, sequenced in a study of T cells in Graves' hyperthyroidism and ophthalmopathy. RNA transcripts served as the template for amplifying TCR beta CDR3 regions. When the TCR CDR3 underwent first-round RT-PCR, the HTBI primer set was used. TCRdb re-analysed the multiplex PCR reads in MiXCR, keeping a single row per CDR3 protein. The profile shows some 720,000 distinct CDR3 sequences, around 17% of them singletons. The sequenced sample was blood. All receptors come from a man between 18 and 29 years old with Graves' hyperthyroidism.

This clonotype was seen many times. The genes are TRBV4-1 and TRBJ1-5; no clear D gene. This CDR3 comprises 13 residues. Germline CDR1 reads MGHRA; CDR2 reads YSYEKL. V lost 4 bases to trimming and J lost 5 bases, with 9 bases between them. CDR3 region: CASSLRIDQPQHF. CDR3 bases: TGCGCCAGCAGCCTAAGGATTGATCAGCCCCAGCATTTT.

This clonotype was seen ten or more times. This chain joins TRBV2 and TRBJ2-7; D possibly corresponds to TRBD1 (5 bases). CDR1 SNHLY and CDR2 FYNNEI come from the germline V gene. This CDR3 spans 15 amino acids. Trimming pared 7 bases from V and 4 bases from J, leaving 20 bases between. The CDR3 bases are TGTGCCAGCATCCCCATGGGGCCCCCGAGGTACGAGCAGTACTTC. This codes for CASIPMGPPRYEQYF.

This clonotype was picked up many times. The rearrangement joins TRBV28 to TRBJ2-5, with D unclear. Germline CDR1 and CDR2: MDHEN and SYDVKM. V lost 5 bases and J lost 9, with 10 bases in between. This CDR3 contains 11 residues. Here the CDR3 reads CASSPSTAQYF. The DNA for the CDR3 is TGTGCCAGCAGTCCCTCCACCGCCCAGTACTTC.

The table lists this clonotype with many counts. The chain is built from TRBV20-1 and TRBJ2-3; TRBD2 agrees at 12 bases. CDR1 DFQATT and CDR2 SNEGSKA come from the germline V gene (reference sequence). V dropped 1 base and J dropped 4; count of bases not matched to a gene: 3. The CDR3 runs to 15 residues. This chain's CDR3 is CSARGTSGISDTQYF. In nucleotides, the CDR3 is TGCAGTGCTAGAGGGACTAGCGGGATATCAGATACGCAGTATTTT.

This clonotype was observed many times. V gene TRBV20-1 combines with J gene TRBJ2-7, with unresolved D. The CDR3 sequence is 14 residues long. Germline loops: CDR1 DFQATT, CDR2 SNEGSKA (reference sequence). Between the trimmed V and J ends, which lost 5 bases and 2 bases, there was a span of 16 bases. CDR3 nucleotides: TGCAGTGCTTCGACCGATGGCTATACCTACGAGCAGTACTTC. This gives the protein CSASTDGYTYEQYF.

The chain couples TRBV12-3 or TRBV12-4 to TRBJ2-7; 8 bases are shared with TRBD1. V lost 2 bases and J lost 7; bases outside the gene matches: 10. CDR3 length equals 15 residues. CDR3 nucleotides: TGTGCCAGCAGTTTAAGGTTGACAGGGGTGGGAGAGCAGTACTTC. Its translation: CASSLRLTGVGEQYF.

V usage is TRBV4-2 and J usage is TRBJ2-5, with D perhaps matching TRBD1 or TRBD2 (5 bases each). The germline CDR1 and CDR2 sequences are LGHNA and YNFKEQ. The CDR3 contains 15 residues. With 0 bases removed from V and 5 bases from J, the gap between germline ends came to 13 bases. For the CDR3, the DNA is TGTGCCAGCAGCCAAGACGGGGCAGGGAAGGAGACCCAGTACTTC. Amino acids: CASSQDGAGKETQYF.

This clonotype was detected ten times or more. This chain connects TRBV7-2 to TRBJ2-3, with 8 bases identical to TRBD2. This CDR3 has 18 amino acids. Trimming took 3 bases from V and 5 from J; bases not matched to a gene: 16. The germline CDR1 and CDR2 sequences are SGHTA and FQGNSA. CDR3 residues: CASSFIRGGSLKGDTQYF. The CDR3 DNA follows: TGTGCCAGCAGCTTTATCCGGGGGGGGAGCCTTAAAGGAGATACGCAGTATTTT.

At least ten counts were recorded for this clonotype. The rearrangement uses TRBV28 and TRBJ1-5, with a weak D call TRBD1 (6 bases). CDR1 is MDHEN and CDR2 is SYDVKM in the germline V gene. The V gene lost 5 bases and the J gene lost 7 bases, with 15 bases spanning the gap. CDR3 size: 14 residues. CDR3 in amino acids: CASSGTGLGQPQHF. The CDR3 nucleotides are TGTGCCAGCAGTGGAACAGGGTTAGGACAGCCCCAGCATTTT.

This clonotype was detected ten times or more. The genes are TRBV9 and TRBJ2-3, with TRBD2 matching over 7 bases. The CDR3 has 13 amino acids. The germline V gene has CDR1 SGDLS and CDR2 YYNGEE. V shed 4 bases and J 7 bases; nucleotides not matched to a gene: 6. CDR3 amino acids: CASSFGTTHTQYF. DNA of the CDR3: TGTGCCAGCAGCTTTGGGACTACCCATACGCAGTATTTT.

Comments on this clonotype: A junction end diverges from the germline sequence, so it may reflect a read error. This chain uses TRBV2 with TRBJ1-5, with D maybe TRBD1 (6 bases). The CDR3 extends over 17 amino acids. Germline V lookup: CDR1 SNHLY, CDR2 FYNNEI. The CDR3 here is CVSNTGQGRGSNQPQHF. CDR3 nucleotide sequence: TGTGTCAGCAACACTGGGCAGGGCAGGGGTAGCAATCAGCCCCAGCATTTT.

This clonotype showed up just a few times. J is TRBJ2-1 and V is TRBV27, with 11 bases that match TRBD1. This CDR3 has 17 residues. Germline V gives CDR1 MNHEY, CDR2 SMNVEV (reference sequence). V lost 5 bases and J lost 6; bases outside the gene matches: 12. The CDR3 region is CASSPRPGTGGSNEQFF. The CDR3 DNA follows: TGTGCCAGCAGTCCAAGGCCCGGGACAGGGGGTAGCAATGAGCAGTTCTTC.

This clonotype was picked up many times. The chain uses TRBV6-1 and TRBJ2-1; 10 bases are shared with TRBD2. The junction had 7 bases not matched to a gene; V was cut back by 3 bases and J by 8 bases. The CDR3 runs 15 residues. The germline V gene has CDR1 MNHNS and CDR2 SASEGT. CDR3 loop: CASSEASGSSHEQFF. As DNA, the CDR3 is TGTGCCAGCAGTGAGGCTAGCGGGAGTTCCCATGAGCAGTTCTTC.

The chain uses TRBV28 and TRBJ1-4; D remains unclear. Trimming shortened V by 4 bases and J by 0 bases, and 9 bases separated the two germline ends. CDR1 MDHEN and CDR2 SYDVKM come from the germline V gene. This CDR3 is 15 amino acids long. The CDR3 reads CASSSSTTTNEKLFF. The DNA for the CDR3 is TGTGCCAGCAGTTCCTCCACAACAACTAATGAAAAACTGTTTTTT.

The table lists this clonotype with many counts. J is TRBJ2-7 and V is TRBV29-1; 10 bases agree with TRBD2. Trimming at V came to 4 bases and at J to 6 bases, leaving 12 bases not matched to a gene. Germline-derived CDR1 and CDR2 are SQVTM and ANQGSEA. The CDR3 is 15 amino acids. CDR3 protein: CSVALRLAGAGEQYF. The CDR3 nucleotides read TGCAGCGTTGCGCTTCGGCTAGCGGGAGCTGGCGAGCAGTACTTC.

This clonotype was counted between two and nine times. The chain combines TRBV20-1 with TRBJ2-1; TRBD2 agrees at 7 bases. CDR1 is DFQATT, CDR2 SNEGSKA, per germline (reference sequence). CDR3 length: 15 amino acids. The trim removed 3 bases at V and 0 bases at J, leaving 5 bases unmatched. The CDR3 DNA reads TGCAGTGCTAGGGCTAGCGGATTCTCCTACAATGAGCAGTTCTTC. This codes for CSARASGFSYNEQFF.

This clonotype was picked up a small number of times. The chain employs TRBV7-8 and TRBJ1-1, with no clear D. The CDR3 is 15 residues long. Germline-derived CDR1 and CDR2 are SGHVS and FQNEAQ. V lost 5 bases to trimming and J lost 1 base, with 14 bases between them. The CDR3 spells CASSRLSKPNTEAFF. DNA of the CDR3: TGTGCCAGCAGCCGACTTAGTAAACCGAACACTGAAGCTTTCTTT.

CDR3 loop: CASSSWRMGSGNTIYF. The CDR3 DNA is TGTGCCAGCAGCAGCTGGAGAATGGGCTCTGGAAACACCATATATTTT. This chain links TRBV7-8 with TRBJ1-3, with D uncertain. This CDR3 contains 16 residues. V lost 5 bases, J lost 0 bases, and 14 bases lay in between. Germline CDR1 is SGHVS and CDR2 is FQNEAQ.

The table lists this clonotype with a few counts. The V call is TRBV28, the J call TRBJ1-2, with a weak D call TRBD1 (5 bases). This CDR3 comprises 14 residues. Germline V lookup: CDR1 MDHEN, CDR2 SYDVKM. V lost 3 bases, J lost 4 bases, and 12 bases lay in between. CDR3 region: CASSFGRDSYGYTF. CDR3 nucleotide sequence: TGTGCCAGCAGTTTCGGGAGGGACTCCTATGGCTACACCTTC.

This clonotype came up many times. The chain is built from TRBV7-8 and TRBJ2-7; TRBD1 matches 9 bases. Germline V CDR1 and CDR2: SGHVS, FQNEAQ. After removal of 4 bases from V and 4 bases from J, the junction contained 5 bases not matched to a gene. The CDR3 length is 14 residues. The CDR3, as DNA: TGTGCCAGCAGCTCCGGGACAGGGCAATACGAGCAGTACTTC. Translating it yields CASSSGTGQYEQYF.

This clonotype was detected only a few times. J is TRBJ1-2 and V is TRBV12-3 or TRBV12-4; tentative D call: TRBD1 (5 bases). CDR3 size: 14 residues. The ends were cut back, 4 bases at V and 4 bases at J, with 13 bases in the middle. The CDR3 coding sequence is TGTGCCAGCAGTTACGGGGGAGTCGGCTATGGCTACACCTTC. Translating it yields CASSYGGVGYGYTF.

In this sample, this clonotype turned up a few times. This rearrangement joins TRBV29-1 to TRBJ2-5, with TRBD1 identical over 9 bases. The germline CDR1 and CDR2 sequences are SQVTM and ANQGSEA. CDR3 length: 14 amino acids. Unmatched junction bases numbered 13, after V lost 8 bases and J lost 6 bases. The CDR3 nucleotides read TGCAGCTTCTCATATGCGGGACAGGGAAAGACCCAGTACTTC. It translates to CSFSYAGQGKTQYF.

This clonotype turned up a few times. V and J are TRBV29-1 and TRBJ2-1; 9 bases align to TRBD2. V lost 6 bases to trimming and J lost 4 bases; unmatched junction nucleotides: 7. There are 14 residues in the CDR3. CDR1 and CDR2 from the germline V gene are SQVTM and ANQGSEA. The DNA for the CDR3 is TGCAGCGTGTCAATTAGCGGGGGATACAATGAGCAGTTCTTC. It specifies CSVSISGGYNEQFF.

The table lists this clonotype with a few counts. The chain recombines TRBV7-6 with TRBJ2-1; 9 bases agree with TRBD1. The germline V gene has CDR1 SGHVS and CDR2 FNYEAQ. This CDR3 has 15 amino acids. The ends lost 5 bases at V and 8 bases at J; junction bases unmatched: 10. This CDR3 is CASSQAGQGVHEQFF. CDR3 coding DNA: TGTGCCAGCAGCCAAGCGGGACAGGGCGTTCATGAGCAGTTCTTC.